This T cell receptor (beta chain) was captured by sequencing in a study of beta chain features in type 1 diabetes. Study overall: Over all samples combined, about 99,000,000 sorted cells were examined.

cDNA synthesis used the whole RNA isolate, giving expressed TCRB sequences. Profiled with immunoSEQ multiplex PCR; TCRdb holds only in-frame clones, not every one. The sample consists of approximately 160,000 clones, approximately 8.4% of them appearing once. This clone was picked up a small number of times. No antigen is known for it. Stem cell-like memory, regulatory, central memory and naive CD4+ cells were sorted via CD45RO/CCR7/CD25/CD127/CD95/CD27. Study findings and constraints: VDJ junctions sequenced from type 1 diabetes patients showed fewer insertions and more deletions.

V lost 4 bases and J 8 bases, leaving 17 bases between the germline ends. This CDR3 is built from 14 residues. The V gene's germline CDR1 is GTSNPN and CDR2 SVGIG (reference sequence). The chain combines TRBV30 with TRBJ1-4, with a weak D call TRBD1 (6 bases). The specimen sequenced was central memory CD4+ T cells from blood. The sequence derives from a woman younger than 35 in good health. The CDR3 protein is CAWTSGDTGEKLFF. The CDR3 DNA follows: TGTGCCTGGACTTCAGGGGATACTGGGGAAAAACTGTTTTTT. Full variable domain (outside the CDR3, taken from reference TRBV30 and TRBJ1-4): SQTIHQWPATLVQPVGSPLSLECTVEGTSNPNLYWYRQAAGRGLQLLFYSVGIGQISSEVPQNLSASRPQDRQFILSSKKLLLSDSGFYLCAWTSGDTGEKLFFGSGTQLSVL.